This TCR beta chain came from a study of cytomegalovirus exposure and HLA in healthy donors. 60 Vbeta and 13 Jbeta primers were used in PCR. Repertoires were generated with immunoSEQ multiplex PCR, while TCRdb's copy carries only in-frame clones and drops some. The sample has more than 90,000 clones; over 60% are singletons. CDR1 is SGHRS, CDR2 YFSETQ, per germline. Trimming removed 3 bases at V and 0 bases at J, with 2 bases between. The CDR3 spans 12 residues. Sequenced input: PBMCs. This TCR came from a human donor in good health. V is TRBV5-1 and J is TRBJ2-3; D gene unclear. The CDR3 sequence is CASSSSTDTQYF. The CDR3 coding sequence is TGCGCCAGCAGCTCTAGCACAGATACGCAGTATTTT.